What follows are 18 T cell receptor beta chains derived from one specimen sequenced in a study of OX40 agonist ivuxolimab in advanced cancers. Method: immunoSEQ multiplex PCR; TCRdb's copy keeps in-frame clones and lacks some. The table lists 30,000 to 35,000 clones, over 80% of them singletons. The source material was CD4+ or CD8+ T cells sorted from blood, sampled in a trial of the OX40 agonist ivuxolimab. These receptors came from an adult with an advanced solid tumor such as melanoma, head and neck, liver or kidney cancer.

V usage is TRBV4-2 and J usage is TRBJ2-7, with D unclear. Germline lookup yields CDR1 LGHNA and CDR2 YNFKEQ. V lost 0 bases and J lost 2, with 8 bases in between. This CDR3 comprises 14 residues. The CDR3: CASSQEGRPYEQYF. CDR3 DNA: TGTGCCAGCAGCCAAGAGGGCAGACCCTACGAGCAGTACTTC.

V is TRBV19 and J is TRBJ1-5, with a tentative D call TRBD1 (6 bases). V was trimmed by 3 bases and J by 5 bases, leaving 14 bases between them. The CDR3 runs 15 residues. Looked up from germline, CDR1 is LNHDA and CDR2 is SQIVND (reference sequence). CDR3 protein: CASSIGGADYQPQHF. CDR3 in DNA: TGTGCCAGTAGTATCGGGGGGGCGGATTATCAGCCCCAGCATTTT.

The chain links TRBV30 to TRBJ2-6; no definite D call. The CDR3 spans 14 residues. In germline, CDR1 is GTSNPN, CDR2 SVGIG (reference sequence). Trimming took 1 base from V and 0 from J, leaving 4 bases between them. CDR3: CAWSDFSGANVLTF. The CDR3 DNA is TGTGCCTGGAGTGATTTCTCTGGGGCCAACGTCCTGACTTTC.

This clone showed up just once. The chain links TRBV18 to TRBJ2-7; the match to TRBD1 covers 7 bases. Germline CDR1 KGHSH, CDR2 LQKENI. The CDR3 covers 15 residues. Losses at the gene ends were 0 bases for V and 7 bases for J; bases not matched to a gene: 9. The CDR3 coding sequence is TGTGCCAGCTCACCACCGACAGGGAATTACGTGGAGCAGTACTTC. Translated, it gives CASSPPTGNYVEQYF. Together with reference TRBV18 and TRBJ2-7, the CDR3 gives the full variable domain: NAGVMQNPRHLVRRRGQEARLRCSPMKGHSHVYWYRQLPEEGLKFMVYLQKENIIDESGMPKERFSAEFPKEGPSILRIQQVVRGDSAAYFCASSPPTGNYVEQYFGPGTRLTVT.

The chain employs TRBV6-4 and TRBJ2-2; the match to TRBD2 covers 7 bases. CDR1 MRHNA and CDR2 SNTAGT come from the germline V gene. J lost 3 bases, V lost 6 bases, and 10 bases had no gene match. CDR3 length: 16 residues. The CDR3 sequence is CASSQWGTTYTGELFF. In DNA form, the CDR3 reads TGTGCCAGCAGCCAGTGGGGGACTACTTACACCGGGGAGCTGTTTTTT.

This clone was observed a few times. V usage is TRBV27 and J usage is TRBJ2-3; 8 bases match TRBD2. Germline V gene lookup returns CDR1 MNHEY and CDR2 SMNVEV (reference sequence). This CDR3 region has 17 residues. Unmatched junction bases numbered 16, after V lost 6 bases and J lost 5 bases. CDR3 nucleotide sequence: TGTGCCAGCAGATCGGAACGGGGGGGTCTAGCGGGAGATACGCAGTATTTT. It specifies CASRSERGGLAGDTQYF.

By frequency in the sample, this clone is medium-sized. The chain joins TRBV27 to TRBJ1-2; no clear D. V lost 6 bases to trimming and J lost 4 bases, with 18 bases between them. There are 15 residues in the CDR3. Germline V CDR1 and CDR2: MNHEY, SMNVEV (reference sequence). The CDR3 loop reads CASSPHWGSGYGYTF. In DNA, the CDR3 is TGTGCCAGCAGCCCCCATTGGGGTTCCGGCTATGGCTACACCTTC.

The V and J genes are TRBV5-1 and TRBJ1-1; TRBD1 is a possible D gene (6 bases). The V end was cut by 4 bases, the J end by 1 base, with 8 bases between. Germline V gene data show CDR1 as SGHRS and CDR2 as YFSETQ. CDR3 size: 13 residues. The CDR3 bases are TGCGCCAGCAGCCCGGGGGCGAACACTGAAGCTTTCTTT. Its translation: CASSPGANTEAFF.

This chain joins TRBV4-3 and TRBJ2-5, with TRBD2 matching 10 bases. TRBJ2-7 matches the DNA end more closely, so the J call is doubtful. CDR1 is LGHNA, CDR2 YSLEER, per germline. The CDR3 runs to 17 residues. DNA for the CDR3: TGCGCCAGCAGCCAGGGACTAGCGATCGCTAGCTCCTACGAGCAGTACTTC. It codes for CASSQGLAIASSYEQYF.

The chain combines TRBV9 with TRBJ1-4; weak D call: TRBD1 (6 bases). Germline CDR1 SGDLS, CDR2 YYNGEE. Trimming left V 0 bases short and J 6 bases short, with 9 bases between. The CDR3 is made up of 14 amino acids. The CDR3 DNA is TGTGCCAGCAGCGTAGAGGAGGGGGATGAAAAACTGTTTTTT. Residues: CASSVEEGDEKLFF.

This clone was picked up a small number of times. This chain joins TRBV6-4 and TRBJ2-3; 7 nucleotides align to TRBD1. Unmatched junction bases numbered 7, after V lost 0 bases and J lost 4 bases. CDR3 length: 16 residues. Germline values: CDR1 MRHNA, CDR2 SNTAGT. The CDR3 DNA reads TGTGCCAGCAGTGACTCGAATAGGGGGCAGGCAGATACGCAGTATTTT. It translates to CASSDSNRGQADTQYF.

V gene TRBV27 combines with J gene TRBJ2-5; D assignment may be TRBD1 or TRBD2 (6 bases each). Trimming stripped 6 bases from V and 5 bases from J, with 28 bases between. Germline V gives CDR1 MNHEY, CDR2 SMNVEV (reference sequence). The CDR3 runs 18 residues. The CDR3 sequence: CASSLGATGMGSGETQYF. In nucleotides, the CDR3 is TGTGCCAGCAGCCTTGGTGCTACAGGGATGGGGAGCGGGGAGACCCAGTACTTC.

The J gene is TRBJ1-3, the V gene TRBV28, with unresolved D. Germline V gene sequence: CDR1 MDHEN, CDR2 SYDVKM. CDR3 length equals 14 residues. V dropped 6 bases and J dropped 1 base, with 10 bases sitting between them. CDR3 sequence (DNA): TGTGCCAGCAGCCCCCCCTTTTCTGGAAACACCATATATTTT. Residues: CASSPPFSGNTIYF.

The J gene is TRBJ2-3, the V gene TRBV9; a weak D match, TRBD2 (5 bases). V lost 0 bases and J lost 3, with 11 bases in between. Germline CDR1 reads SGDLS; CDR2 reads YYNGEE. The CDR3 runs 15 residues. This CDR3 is CASSVGASSTDTQYF. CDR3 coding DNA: TGTGCCAGCAGCGTAGGGGCTAGCTCAACAGATACGCAGTATTTT.

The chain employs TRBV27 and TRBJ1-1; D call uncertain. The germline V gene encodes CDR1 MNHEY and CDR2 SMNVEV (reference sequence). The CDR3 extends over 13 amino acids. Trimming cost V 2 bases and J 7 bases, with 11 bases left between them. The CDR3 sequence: CASSLGGGVEAFF. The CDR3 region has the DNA TGTGCCAGCAGTTTAGGCGGCGGGGTTGAAGCTTTCTTT.

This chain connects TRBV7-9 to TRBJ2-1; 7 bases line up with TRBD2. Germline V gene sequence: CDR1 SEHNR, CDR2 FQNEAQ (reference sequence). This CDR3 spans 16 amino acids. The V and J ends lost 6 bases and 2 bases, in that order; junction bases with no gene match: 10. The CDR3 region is CASRPRASGTYNEQFF. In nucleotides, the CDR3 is TGTGCCAGCAGGCCCCGTGCTAGCGGTACCTACAATGAGCAGTTCTTC.

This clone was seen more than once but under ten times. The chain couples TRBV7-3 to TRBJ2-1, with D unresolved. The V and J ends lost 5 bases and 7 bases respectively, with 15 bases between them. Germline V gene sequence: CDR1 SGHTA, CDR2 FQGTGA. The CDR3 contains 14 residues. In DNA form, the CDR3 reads TGTGCCAGCAGCGTCATCTCGGACGGGAATGAGCAGTTCTTC. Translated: CASSVISDGNEQFF.

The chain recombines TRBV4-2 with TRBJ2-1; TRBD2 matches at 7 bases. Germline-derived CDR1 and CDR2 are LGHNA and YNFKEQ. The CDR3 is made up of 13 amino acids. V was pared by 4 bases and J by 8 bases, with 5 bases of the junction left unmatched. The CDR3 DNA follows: TGTGCCAGCAGCCCGACTAGCTTCGATGAGCAGTTCTTC. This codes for CASSPTSFDEQFF.